This TCR beta chain emerged from a study of technical replicates of blood from a few donors (dated by TCRdb to 2016 to 2017). Receptor libraries were prepared by the immunoSEQ multiplex PCR assay. TCRdb provides this immuneACCESS table in a form limited to in-frame rearrangements. Some clones are lacking; in checked studies, under half of them reflect an unresolved V gene, and why the rest are absent is not known. Here the sample has 75,000 to 100,000 clones; 94% occur a single time. The ten largest clones represent 0.24% of the sample. Compared with germline, V lacks 6 bases and J lacks 1 base; bases without a gene match: 7. The CDR3 goes from the cysteine to the phenylalanine over 15 residues. The retained sequence is limited to the CDR3, 45 bases, with the frame set at the first base. The germline V gene (reference sequence) sets CDR1 to WNHNN and CDR2 to SYGVQD. Of note for this clone: Its antigen specificity is not known. No clone much larger than this one lies a single base away; base qualities are absent.

The sequence came from a human donor in good health. The V gene is TRBV10-1 and the J gene is TRBJ2-3, with 7 bases aligning to TRBD2. Sequences were obtained from T cells isolated from PBMCs. In nucleotide form, the sequence is TGCGCCAGCAGCTCGGCGGGAGATGGCACAGATACGCAGTATTTT. Translated, this gives CASSSAGDGTDTQYF.